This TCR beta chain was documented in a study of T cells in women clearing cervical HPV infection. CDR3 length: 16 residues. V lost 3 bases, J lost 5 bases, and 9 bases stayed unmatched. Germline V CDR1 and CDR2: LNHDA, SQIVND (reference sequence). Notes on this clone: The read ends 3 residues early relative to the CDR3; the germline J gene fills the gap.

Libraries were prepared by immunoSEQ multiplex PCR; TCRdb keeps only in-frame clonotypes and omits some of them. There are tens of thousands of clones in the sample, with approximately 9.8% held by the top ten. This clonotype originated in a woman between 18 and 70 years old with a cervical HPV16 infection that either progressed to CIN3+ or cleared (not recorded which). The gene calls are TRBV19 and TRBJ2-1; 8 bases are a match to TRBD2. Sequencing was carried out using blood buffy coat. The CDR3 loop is CASSILSGGANNEQFF. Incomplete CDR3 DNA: TGTGCCAGTAGTATTCTTTCCGGGGGGGCGAACAATGAG.